This T cell receptor (beta chain) comes out of a study of T cells in women clearing cervical HPV infection. About the study: No precancer developed; the control's incident HPV16 infection cleared within 12 months.

immunoSEQ multiplex PCR used an average of roughly 1,300 ng genomic DNA. Produced via immunoSEQ multiplex PCR; TCRdb's table is partial and in-frame only. The repertoire table contains more than 30,000 clones. Worth noting for this clone: Its target is unknown. The CDR3 end is not reached by the read, which stops 3 residues before it; the germline J gene fills it in.

HPV was found by MY09/MY11 PCR and dot-blot genotyping. Study-level findings and limits: CIN3+ cases had significantly higher TCR richness than controls; evenness did not differ.

Per the germline V gene, CDR1 is LNHDA and CDR2 is SQIVND (reference sequence). The length of the CDR3 is 14 residues. The chain carries TRBV19 and TRBJ1-2; D not certain. Input material: blood buffy coat. This TCR derives from a woman between 18 and 70 years old with a cervical HPV16 infection that either progressed to CIN3+ or cleared (not recorded which). The CDR3 region is CASSIGPGLGDYTF. The DNA read from the CDR3 is TGTGCCAGTAGTATAGGGCCGGGGTTGGGCGAC.